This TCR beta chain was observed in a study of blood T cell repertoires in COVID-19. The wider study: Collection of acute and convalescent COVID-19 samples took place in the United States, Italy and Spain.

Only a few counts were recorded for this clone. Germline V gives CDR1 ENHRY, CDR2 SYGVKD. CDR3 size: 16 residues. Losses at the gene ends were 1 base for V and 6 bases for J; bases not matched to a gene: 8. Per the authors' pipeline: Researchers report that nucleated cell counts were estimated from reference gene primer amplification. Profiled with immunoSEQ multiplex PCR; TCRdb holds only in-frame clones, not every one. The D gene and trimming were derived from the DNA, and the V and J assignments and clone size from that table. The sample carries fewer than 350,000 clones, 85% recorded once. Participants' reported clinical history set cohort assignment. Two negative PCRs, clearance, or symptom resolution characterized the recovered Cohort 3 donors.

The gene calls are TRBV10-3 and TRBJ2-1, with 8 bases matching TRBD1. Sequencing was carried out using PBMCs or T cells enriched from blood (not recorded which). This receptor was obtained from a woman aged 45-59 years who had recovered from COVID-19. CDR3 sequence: CAISEYRDRGGNEQFF. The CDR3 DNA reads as TGTGCCATCAGTGAGTATAGAGACAGGGGTGGCAATGAGCAGTTCTTC.